This TCR beta chain appears in the sequencing data of a study of T-cell memory formation after mild COVID-19. Whole-study results and caveats: Among contracting clones, CD4+ were mainly CM/EM and CD8+ enriched in EMRA.

About this clonotype: Antigen specificity is unknown.

TCRdb passed the 5' RACE reads through MiXCR, listing each CDR3 protein once. Of roughly 510,000 distinct CDR3 sequences listed, roughly a sixth are singletons. Input material: PBMCs or a T cell subset sorted from them (not recorded which). The source of this sequence is an adult woman who had mild COVID-19 (a few samples of this study predate the infection). Cell type and time point are not known.

CDR3 DNA: TGTGCCAGCAGCTTAGGGGCGGGATACTACGAGCAGTACTTC. This encodes CASSLGAGYYEQYF. This chain uses TRBV7-8 with TRBJ2-7; tentatively, D is TRBD2 (6 bases). The germline gives CDR1 SGHVS, CDR2 FQNEAQ. Deletions cut 1 base from V and 3 bases from J, with 10 bases between. The CDR3 runs to 14 residues.